This TCR beta chain is from a study of shared clonotypes between healthy human individuals. Study results and caveats: Relative to clonotypes present in all four donors, those not shared had lower generation probabilities.

Of note for this clone: The antigen remains unidentified. At the DNA level, this CDR3 is encoded by other sequences in the same sample as well.

Execution of the assay was at deep level. Using immunoSEQ multiplex PCR, the repertoire was profiled, and TCRdb retains in-frame clones only, with some absent. The table lists some 1.4 million clones, more than 95% of them singletons. It was into CD45RA+ naive and CD45RA-negative memory subsets that the CD4+ cells were split. V was shortened by 2 bases and J by 0 bases, with 10 bases between the two germline ends. Germline assignment: CDR1 SGHNT and CDR2 YENEEA. The CDR3 is 15 amino acids. V gene TRBV11-3 combines with J gene TRBJ1-1; unclear D gene. The specimen sequenced was naive CD4+ T cells sorted from blood. Sample subset: CD45RA+ positively selected. This receptor was taken from a man aged 25-45 years in good health. The CDR3 sequence is CASSLSGTMNTEAFF. Written as DNA, the CDR3 is TGTGCCAGCAGCTTATCCGGCACAATGAACACTGAAGCTTTCTTT.